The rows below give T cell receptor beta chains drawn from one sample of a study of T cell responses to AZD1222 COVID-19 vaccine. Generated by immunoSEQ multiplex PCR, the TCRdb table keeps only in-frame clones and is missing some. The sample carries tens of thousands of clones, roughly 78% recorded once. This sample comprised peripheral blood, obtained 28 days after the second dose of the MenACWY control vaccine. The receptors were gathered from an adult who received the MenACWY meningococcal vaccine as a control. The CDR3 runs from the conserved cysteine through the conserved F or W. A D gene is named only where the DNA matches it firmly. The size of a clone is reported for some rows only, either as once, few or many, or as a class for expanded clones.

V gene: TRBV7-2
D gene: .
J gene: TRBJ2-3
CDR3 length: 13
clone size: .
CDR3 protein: CASSPNSYGTQYF
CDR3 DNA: TGTGCCAGCAGCCCGAATAGCTACGGTACGCAGTATTTT

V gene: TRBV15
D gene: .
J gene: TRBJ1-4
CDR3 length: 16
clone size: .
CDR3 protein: CATSRGGSATNEKLFF
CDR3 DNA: TGTGCCACCAGCAGGGGAGGGTCTGCAACTAATGAAAAACTGTTTTTT

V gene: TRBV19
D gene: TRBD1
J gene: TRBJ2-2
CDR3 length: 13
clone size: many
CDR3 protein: CASSDRGPGELFF
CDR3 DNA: TGTGCCAGTAGTGACAGGGGCCCCGGGGAGCTGTTTTTT

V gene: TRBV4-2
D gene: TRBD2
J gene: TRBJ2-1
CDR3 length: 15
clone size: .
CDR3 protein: CASSQEQRERNEQFF
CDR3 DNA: TGTGCCAGCAGCCAAGAACAGCGGGAGAGGAATGAGCAGTTCTTC

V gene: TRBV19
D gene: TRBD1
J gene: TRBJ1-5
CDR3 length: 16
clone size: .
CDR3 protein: CASSLGTALSNQPQHF
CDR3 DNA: TGTGCCAGTAGTTTAGGGACAGCCCTTAGCAATCAGCCCCAGCATTTT

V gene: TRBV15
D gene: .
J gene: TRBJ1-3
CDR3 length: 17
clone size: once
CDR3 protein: CATSRGQQVSSGNTIYF
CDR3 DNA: TGTGCCACCAGCAGAGGGCAACAGGTTAGCTCTGGAAACACCATATATTTT

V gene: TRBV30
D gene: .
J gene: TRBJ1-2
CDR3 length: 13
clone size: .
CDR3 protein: CAWKRLDPGVVTF
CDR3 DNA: TGTGCCTGGAAAAGATTAGACCCCGGGGTCGTCACCTTC

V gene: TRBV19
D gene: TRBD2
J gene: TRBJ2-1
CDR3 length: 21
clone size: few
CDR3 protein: CASSIDPSNTGLAGSYNEQFF
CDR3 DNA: TGTGCCAGTAGTATAGATCCCTCAAACACGGGACTAGCGGGCTCCTACAATGAGCAGTTCTTC

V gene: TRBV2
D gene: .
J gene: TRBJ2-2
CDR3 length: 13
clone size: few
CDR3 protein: CASSTGSGGELFF
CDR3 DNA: TGTGCCAGCAGTACAGGGTCAGGCGGGGAGCTGTTTTTT

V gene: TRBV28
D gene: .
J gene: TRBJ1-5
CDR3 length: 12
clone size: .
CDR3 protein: CASSSLNQPQHF
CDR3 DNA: TGTGCCAGCAGCTCCCTTAATCAGCCCCAGCATTTT

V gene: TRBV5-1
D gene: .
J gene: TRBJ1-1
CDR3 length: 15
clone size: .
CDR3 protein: CASSDTGYANTEAFF
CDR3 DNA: TGCGCCAGCAGCGATACAGGGTACGCGAACACTGAAGCTTTCTTT

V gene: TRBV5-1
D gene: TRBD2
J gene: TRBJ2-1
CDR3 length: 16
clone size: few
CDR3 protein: CASSLELAGAYNEQFF
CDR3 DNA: TGCGCCAGCAGCTTGGAACTAGCGGGAGCCTACAATGAGCAGTTCTTC

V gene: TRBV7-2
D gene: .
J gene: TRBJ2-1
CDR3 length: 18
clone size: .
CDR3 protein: CASRDGDGAASPYNEQFF
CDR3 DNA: TGTGCCAGCAGGGACGGCGACGGGGCCGCCAGCCCCTACAATGAGCAGTTCTTC

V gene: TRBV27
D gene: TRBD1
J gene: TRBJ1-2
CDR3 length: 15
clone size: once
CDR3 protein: CASSLAGQTYYGYTF
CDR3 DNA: TGTGCCAGCAGTTTGGCGGGACAGACGTACTATGGCTACACCTTC

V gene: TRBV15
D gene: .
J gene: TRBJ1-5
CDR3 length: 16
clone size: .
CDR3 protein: CATSRDWGAGNQPQHF
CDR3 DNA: TGTGCCACCAGCAGAGATTGGGGAGCCGGCAATCAGCCCCAGCATTTT

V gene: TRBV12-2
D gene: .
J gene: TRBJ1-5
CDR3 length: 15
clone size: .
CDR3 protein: CASRSEKYSNQPQHF
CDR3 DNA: TGTGCAAGTCGAAGTGAAAAATATAGCAATCAGCCCCAGCATTTT

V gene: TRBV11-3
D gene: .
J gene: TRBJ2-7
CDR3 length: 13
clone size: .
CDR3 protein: CASSLADNYEQYF
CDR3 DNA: TGTGCCAGCAGCTTAGCAGATAACTACGAGCAGTACTTC

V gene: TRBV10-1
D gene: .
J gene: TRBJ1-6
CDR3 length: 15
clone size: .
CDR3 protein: CASVEGGGRNSPLHF
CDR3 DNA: TGCGCCAGCGTGGAAGGGGGGGGGCGTAATTCACCCCTCCACTTT

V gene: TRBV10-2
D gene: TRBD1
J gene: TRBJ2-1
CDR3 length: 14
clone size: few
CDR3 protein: CASSEWTGEVEQFF
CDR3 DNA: TGCGCCAGCAGTGAGTGGACAGGGGAGGTTGAGCAGTTCTTC

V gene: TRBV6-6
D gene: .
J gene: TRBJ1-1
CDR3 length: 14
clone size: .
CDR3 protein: CASSLSTLGAEAFF
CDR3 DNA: TGTGCCAGCAGTTTGTCCACCCTGGGCGCTGAAGCTTTCTTT

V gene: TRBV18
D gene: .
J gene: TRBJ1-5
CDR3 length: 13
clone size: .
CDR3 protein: CASSPTVNQPQHF
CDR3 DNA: TGTGCCAGCTCACCAACGGTAAATCAGCCCCAGCATTTT

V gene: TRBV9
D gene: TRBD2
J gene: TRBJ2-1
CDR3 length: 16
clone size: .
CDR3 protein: CASSPSAREANNEQFF
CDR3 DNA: TGTGCCAGCAGCCCCAGCGCGCGGGAGGCAAACAATGAGCAGTTCTTC

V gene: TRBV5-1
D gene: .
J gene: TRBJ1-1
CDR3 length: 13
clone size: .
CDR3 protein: CASRREGLTEAFF
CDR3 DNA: TGCGCCAGCCGGCGGGAGGGATTGACTGAAGCTTTCTTT

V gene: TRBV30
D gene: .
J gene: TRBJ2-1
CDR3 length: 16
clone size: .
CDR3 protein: CAWSVRAGRLSDEQFF
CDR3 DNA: TGTGCCTGGAGTGTTAGGGCGGGGCGGCTTTCGGATGAGCAGTTCTTC

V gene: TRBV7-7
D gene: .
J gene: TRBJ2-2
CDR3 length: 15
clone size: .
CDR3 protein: CASSQKPGAAGELFF
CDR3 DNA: TGTGCCAGCAGCCAGAAGCCCGGGGCGGCCGGGGAGCTGTTTTTT

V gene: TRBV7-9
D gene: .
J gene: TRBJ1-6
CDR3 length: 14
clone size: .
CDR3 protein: CASGVRSSNSPLHF
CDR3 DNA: TGTGCCAGCGGCGTTAGGAGCAGTAATTCACCCCTCCACTTT

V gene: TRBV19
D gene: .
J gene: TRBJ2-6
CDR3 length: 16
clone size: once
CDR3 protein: CASETTASPGANVLTF
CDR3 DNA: TGTGCCAGTGAGACCACCGCTAGTCCTGGGGCCAACGTCCTGACTTTT

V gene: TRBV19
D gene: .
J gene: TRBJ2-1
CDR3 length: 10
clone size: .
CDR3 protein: CASRDNEQFF
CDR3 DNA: TGTGCCTCCCGGGACAATGAGCAGTTCTTC

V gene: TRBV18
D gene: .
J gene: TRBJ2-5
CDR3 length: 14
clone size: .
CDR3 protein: CASSPRSSSETQYF
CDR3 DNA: TGTGCCAGCTCACCACGGTCTTCCAGCGAGACCCAGTACTTC

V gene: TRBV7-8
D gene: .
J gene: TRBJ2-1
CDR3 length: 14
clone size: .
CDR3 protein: CASSLAGQGNEQFF
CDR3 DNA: TGTGCCAGCAGCTTAGCCGGCCAAGGGAATGAGCAGTTCTTC

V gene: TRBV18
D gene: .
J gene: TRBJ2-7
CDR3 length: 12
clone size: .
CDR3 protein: CASSPFGAEQYF
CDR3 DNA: TGTGCCAGCTCACCGTTCGGGGCCGAGCAGTACTTC

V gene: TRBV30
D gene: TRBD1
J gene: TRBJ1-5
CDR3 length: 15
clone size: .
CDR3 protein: CAWREPDRWNQPQHF
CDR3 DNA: TGTGCCTGGAGGGAACCGGACAGGTGGAATCAGCCCCAGCATTTT

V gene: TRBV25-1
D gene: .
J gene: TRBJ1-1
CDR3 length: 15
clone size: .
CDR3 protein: CASSPPWGVEAEAFF
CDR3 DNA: TGTGCCAGCAGCCCCCCCTGGGGGGTGGAAGCTGAAGCTTTCTTT

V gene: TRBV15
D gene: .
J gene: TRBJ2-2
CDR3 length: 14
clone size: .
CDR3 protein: CATYDRRNTGELFF
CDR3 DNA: TGTGCCACTTATGACAGGCGGAACACCGGGGAGCTGTTTTTT

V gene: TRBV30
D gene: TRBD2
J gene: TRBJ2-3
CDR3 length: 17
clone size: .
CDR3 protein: CAWSVAFGGSGADTQYF
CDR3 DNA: TGTGCCTGGAGTGTAGCCTTTGGCGGGAGTGGCGCAGATACGCAGTATTTT

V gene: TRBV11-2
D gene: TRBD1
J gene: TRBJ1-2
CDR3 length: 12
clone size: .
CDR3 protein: CASSRGQGSSLF
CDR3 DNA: TGTGCCAGCAGTCGGGGACAGGGCTCTAGCCTTTTC

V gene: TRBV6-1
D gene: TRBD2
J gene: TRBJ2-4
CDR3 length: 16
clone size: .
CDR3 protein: CASSELAGGAKNIQYF
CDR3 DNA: TGTGCCAGCAGTGAACTAGCGGGAGGAGCCAAAAACATTCAGTACTTC

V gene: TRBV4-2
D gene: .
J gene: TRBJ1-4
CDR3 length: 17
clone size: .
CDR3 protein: CASSQDSVGGANEKLFF
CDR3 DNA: TGTGCCAGCAGCCAAGATTCGGTGGGGGGGGCCAATGAAAAACTGTTTTTT

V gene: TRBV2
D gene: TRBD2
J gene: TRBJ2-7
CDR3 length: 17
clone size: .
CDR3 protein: CASRGGLAGPSSYEQYF
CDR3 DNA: TGTGCCAGCAGGGGGGGACTAGCGGGCCCAAGCTCCTACGAGCAGTACTTC

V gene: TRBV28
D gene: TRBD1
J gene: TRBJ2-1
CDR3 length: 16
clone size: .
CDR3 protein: CASRGGGQGLRGEQFF
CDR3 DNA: TGTGCCAGCAGGGGAGGGGGACAGGGTTTAAGGGGTGAGCAGTTCTTC

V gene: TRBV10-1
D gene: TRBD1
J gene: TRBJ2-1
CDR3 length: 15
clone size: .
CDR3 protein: CASGDREGSYNEQFF
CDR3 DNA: TGCGCCAGCGGGGACAGGGAAGGCTCCTACAATGAGCAGTTCTTC

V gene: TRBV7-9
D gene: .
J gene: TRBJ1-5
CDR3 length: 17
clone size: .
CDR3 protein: CASSLARPFNVSQPQHF
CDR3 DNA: TGTGCCAGCAGCTTAGCGCGGCCCTTCAATGTCTCTCAGCCCCAGCATTTT

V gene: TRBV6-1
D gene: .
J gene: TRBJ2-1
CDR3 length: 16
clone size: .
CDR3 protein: CASSDLGLVSYNEQFF
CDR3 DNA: TGTGCCAGCAGTGATCTGGGACTCGTTTCCTACAATGAGCAGTTCTTC

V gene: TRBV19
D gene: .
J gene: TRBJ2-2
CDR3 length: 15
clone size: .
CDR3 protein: CASKPGASTTGELFF
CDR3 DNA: TGTGCCAGTAAGCCGGGAGCGAGCACCACCGGGGAGCTGTTTTTT

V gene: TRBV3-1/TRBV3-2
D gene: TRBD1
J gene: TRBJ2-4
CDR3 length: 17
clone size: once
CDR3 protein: CASSQPSDRVGKNIQYF
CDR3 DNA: TGTGCCAGCAGCCAACCCAGCGACAGGGTGGGAAAAAACATTCAGTACTTC

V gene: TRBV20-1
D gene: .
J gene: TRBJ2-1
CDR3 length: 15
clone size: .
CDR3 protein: CSASSGPTRRNEQFF
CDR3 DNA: TGCAGTGCTAGTTCGGGACCTACTCGGAGGAATGAGCAGTTCTTC

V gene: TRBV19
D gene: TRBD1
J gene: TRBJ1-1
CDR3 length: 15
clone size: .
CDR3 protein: CASTNGQAGLAEAFF
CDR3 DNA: TGTGCCAGTACCAACGGACAGGCGGGATTGGCTGAAGCTTTCTTT

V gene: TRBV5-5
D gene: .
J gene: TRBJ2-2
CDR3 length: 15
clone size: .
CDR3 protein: CASSFGGVNTGELFF
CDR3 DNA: TGTGCCAGCAGCTTCGGGGGAGTGAACACCGGGGAGCTGTTTTTT

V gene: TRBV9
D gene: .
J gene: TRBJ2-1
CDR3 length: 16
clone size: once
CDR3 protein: CASSVQGPPSYNEQFF
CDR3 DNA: TGTGCCAGCAGCGTCCAGGGACCGCCCTCCTACAATGAGCAGTTCTTC

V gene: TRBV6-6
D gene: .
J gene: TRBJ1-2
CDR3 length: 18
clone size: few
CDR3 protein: CASSPLGSTLGYHYGYTF
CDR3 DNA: TGTGCCAGCAGTCCCCTCGGGTCTACTCTCGGATATCACTATGGCTACACCTTC

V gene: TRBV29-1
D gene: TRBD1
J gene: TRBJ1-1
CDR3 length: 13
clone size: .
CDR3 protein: CSVGDRGSSEAFF
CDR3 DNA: TGCAGCGTTGGGGACAGGGGATCTTCTGAAGCTTTCTTT

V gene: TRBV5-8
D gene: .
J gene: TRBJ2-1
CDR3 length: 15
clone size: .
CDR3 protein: CASVRGRSSYNEQFF
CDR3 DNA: TGTGCCAGCGTGAGGGGCAGGAGCTCCTACAATGAGCAGTTCTTC

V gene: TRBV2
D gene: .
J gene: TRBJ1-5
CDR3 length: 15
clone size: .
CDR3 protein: CASSGGRNSNQPQHF
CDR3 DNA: TGTGCCAGCAGTGGGGGAAGAAATAGCAATCAGCCCCAGCATTTT

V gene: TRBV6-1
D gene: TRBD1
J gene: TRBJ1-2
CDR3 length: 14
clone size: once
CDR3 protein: CASSEADRESGYTF
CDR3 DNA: TGTGCCAGCAGTGAGGCGGACAGGGAATCTGGCTACACCTTC

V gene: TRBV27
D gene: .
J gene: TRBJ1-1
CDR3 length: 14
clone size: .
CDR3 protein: CASSLRGRNTEAFF
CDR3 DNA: TGTGCCAGCAGTTTAAGGGGTAGGAACACTGAAGCTTTCTTT

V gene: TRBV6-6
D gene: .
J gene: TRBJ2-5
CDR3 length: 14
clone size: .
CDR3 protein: CASSYAGQQETQYF
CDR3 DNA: TGTGCCAGCAGTTACGCGGGACAGCAAGAGACCCAGTACTTC

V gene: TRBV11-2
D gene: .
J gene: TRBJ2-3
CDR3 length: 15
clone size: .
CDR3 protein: CASSPPGLHTDTQYF
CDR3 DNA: TGTGCCAGCAGCCCCCCCGGGCTTCACACAGATACGCAGTATTTT

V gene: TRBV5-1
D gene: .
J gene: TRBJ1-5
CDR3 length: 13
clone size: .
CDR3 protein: CASSLASNQPQHF
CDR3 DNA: TGCGCCAGCAGCTTGGCTAGCAATCAGCCCCAGCATTTT

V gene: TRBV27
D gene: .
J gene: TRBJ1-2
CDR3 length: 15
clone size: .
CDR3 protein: CASRYLGAVGDGYTF
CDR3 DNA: TGTGCCAGCCGTTATTTAGGGGCCGTCGGGGATGGCTACACCTTC